The present T cell receptor (beta chain) was sequenced within a study of blood T cell repertoires in COVID-19. Across the whole study: Both acute and convalescent COVID-19 samples were obtained from the United States, Italy and Spain.

Profiled with immunoSEQ multiplex PCR; TCRdb holds only in-frame clones, not every one. In the table there are about 190,000 clones, around 87% of which are singletons. V lost 3 bases, J lost 4 bases, and 6 bases stayed unmatched. CDR3 size: 15 residues. The V gene's germline CDR1 is SGHTA and CDR2 FQGTGA. This TCR derives from a middle-aged man with active or convalescent COVID-19. The sample was peripheral blood. J is TRBJ2-3 and V is TRBV7-3; 8 bases line up with TRBD1. CDR3 sequence: CASSFQGALADTQYF. The CDR3 DNA is TGTGCCAGCAGCTTCCAGGGGGCGCTGGCAGATACGCAGTATTTT. Full variable domain (outside the CDR3, taken from reference TRBV7-3 and TRBJ2-3): GAGVSQTPSNKVTEKGKYVELRCDPISGHTALYWYRQSLGQGPEFLIYFQGTGAADDSGLPNDRFFAVRPEGSVSTLKIQRTERGDSAVYLCASSFQGALADTQYFGPGTRLTVL.